This paragraph covers one T cell receptor (beta chain) sequence. What it binds is not known. These data originate in a study of cytomegalovirus exposure and HLA in healthy donors. The PCR used 60 Vbeta and 13 Jbeta primers. Sequencing used immunoSEQ multiplex PCR; TCRdb keeps in-frame clones, though not all of them. Seen here are about 80,000 clones, 80% observed once, and the top ten hold over 20%. Broader study findings: With further analysis later on, most CMV-associated TCR beta chains appeared HLA-restricted. Highly shared variants forming one cluster were likely a sequencing artifact.

Among the donors, all were healthy bone marrow donors. The clonotype originates from a woman between 50 and 59 years old in good health and CMV-seropositive. The specimen was PBMCs.

CDR3 region: CASSLGTSGRETQYF. The CDR3 bases are TGTGCCAGCAGCTTGGGGACTAGCGGGAGGGAGACCCAGTACTTC. The chain has TRBV5-6 and TRBJ2-5; TRBD2 matches at 14 bases. Germline CDR1 is SGHDT and CDR2 is YYEEEE. The CDR3 extends over 15 amino acids. V lost 0 bases to trimming and J lost 5 bases; unmatched junction nucleotides: 0.